Shown below are 4 T cell receptor beta chains from a single sample sequenced in a study of CD8+ T cells in alopecia areata. RNA was extracted and reverse transcribed into cDNA as the sequencing template. Repertoires were generated with immunoSEQ multiplex PCR, while TCRdb's copy carries only in-frame clones and drops some. The sample lists 150,000 to 200,000 clones; roughly 60% were seen once. Specified treatment: oral pan-JAK inhibitor, 5-10 mg twice daily. The sample was CD4+ T cells sorted from blood, taken at week 24, from a patient treated with tofacitinib. These receptors were collected from a human donor with alopecia areata.

The chain employs TRBV2 and TRBJ1-2; 7 positions agree with TRBD1. CDR1 SNHLY and CDR2 FYNNEI come from the germline V gene. Trimming at V came to 7 bases and at J to 4 bases, leaving 6 bases not matched to a gene. The CDR3 contains 13 residues. CDR3 sequence (DNA): TGTGCCAGCAACAGGGGTAGTGGCTATGGCTACACCTTC. It yields the protein CASNRGSGYGYTF.

The chain has TRBV2 and TRBJ2-5, with a possible D match to TRBD2 (6 bases). The V and J ends lost 5 bases and 5 bases respectively, with 18 bases between them. Per the germline V gene, CDR1 is SNHLY and CDR2 is FYNNEI. The CDR3 runs to 15 residues. The CDR3 region has the DNA TGTGCCAGCAGTTTCCCGGGGGACCCGGGGGAGACCCAGTACTTC. This gives the protein CASSFPGDPGETQYF.

The chain is built from TRBV18 and TRBJ2-5; tentatively, D is TRBD1 (5 bases). CDR3 length: 11 residues. The germline V gene encodes CDR1 KGHSH and CDR2 LQKENI. The germline V and J ends were trimmed by 3 bases and 9 bases, with 8 bases remaining between them. The CDR3 DNA follows: TGTGCCAGCTCACCGGACATGGCCCAGTACTTC. Translation: CASSPDMAQYF.

The chain combines TRBV5-6 with TRBJ1-5; D uncertain. CDR1 and CDR2 (germline): SGHDT, YYEEEE. The CDR3 spans 12 residues. Trimming removed 1 base at V and 5 bases at J, with 4 bases between. The CDR3 DNA sequence: TGTGCCAGCAGCTTGTTGGATCAGCCCCAGCATTTT. As protein: CASSLLDQPQHF.